This T cell receptor beta chain was captured by sequencing in a study of CD8+ T cells in alopecia areata. Study information: Treatment comprised oral tofacitinib, 5 to 10 mg twice daily, in treated patients. Findings and caveats of the study: Because one nonresponder was included, the link of baseline CD8+ expansion to response is considered uncertain. Under tofacitinib, fewer expanded CD8+ clones appeared among the top 100 scalp clones. Normal scalp showed lower clonality than lesional scalp, especially alopecia totalis/universalis.

Treatment reported: oral pan-JAK inhibitor, 5-10 mg twice daily. The germline V gene encodes CDR1 SGHAT and CDR2 FQNNGV. With 6 bases clipped from V and 0 bases from J, the junction kept 8 bases outside the gene matches. There are 16 residues in the CDR3. Notes on this clone: Its antigen is unidentified.

Investigators isolated RNA and reverse transcribed it into cDNA to act as the sequencing template. The method was immunoSEQ multiplex PCR; TCRdb's version includes in-frame clones alone and lacks a portion of them. The table shows under 150,000 clones, with more than 45% occurring only once. Source: CD4+ T cells sorted from blood, taken at week 4, from a patient treated with tofacitinib. The receptor comes from a human donor with alopecia areata. The V gene is TRBV11-2, the J gene TRBJ2-7, with 10 bases that match TRBD2. CDR3 nucleotide sequence: TGTGCCAGCAGACTAGCGGGGCTCAAAAGCTCCTACGAGCAGTACTTC. Protein product: CASRLAGLKSSYEQYF.